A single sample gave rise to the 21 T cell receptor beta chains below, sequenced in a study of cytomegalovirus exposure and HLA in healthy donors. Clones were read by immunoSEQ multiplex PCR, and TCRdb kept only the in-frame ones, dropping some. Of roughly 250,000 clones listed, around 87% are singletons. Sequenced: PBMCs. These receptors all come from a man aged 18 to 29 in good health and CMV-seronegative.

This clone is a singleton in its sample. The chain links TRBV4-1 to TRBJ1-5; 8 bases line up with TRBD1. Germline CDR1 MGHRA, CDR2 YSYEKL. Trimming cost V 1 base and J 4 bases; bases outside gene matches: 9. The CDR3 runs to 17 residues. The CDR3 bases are TGCGCCAGCAGCCAAGGTCCCGGACAGGGAAGGAATCAGCCCCAGCATTTT. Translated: CASSQGPGQGRNQPQHF.

The CDR3: CASRGSENTQYF. The CDR3 nucleotides read TGCGCCAGCAGGGGTAGCGAGAATACGCAGTATTTT. The chain combines TRBV10-2 with TRBJ2-3; perhaps TRBD2 as D (5 bases). V dropped 6 bases and J dropped 7 bases, with 11 bases sitting between them. This CDR3 contains 12 residues. The germline V gene encodes CDR1 WSHSY and CDR2 SAAADI.

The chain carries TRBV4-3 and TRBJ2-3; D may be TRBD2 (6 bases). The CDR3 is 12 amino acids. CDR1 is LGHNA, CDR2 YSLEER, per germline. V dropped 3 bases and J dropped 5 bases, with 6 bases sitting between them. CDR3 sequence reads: CASSQEGDTQYF. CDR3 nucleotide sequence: TGCGCCAGCAGCCAGGAGGGAGATACGCAGTATTTT.

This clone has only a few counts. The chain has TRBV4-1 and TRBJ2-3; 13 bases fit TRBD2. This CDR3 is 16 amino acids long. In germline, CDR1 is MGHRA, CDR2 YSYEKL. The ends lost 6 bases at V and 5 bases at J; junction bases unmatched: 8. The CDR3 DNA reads TGCGCCAGCAGAATAGGACTAGCGGGAGCTAGAGATACGCAGTATTTT. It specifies CASRIGLAGARDTQYF.

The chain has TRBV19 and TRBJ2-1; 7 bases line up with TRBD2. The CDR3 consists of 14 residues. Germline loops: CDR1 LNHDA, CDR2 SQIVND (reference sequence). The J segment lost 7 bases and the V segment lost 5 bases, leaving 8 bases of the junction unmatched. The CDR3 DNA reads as TGTGCCAGTAGTTCGGGGGGATCTTGGAATGAGCAGTTCTTC. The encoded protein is CASSSGGSWNEQFF.

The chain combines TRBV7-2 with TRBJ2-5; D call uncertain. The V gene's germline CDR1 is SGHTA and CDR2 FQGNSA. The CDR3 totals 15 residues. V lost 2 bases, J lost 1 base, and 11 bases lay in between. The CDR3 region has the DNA TGTGCCAGCAGCTTATTCTTGGGCGTCCAAGAGACCCAGTACTTC. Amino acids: CASSLFLGVQETQYF.

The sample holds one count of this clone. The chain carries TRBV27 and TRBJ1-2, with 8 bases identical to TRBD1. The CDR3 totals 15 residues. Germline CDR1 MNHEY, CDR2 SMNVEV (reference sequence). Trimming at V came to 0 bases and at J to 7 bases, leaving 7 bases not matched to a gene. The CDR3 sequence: CASSLSYDQGAGYTF. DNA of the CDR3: TGTGCCAGCAGTTTATCATACGATCAGGGGGCTGGCTACACCTTC.

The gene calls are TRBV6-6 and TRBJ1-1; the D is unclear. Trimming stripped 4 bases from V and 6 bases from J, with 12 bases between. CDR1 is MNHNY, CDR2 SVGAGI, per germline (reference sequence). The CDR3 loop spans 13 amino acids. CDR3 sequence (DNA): TGTGCCAGCAGTTTCCGGGGTACGCCTGAAGCTTTCTTT. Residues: CASSFRGTPEAFF.

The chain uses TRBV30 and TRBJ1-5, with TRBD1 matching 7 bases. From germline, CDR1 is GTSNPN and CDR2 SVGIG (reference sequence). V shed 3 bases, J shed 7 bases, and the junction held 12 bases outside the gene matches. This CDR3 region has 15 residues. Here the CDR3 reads CAWSDRVNFQQPQHF. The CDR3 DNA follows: TGTGCCTGGAGCGACAGGGTCAATTTCCAACAGCCCCAGCATTTT.

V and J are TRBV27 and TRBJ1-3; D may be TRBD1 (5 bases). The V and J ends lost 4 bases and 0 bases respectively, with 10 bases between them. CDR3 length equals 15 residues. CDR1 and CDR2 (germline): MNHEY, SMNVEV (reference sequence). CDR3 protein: CASSSGLYSGNTIYF. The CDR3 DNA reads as TGTGCCAGCAGTTCGGGACTTTACTCTGGAAACACCATATATTTT.

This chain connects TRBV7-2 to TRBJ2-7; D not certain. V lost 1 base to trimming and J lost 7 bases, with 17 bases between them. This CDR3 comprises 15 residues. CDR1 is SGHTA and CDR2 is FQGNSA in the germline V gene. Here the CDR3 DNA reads TGTGCCAGCAGCTTAGGGATAACCTCCCCCGGGGAGCAGTACTTC. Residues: CASSLGITSPGEQYF.

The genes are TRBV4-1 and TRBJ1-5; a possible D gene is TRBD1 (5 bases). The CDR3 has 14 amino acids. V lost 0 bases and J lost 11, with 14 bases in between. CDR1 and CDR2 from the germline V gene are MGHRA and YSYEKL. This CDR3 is CASSQEPGGRTQHF. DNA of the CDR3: TGCGCCAGCAGCCAAGAGCCGGGGGGACGGACCCAGCATTTT.

The CDR3 loop is CASSLGLRGKGNEQFF. As DNA, the CDR3 is TGTGCCAGCAGCTTGGGGCTCAGGGGAAAGGGCAATGAGCAGTTCTTC. The chain couples TRBV5-6 to TRBJ2-1; a possible D gene is TRBD1 (6 bases). This CDR3 has 16 amino acids. Germline-derived CDR1 and CDR2 are SGHDT and YYEEEE. V gave up 0 bases and J gave up 6 bases, with 16 bases separating them. Together with reference TRBV5-6 and TRBJ2-1, the CDR3 gives the full variable domain: DAGVTQSPTHLIKTRGQQVTLRCSPKSGHDTVSWYQQALGQGPQFIFQYYEEEERQRGNFPDRFSGHQFPNYSSELNVNALLLGDSALYLCASSLGLRGKGNEQFFGPGTRLTVL.

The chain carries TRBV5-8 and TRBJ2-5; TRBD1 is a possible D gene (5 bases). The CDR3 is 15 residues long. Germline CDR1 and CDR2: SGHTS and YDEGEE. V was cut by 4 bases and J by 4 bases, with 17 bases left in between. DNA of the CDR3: TGTGCCAGCAGCCACGACAGCACCAAACGAGAGACCCAGTACTTC. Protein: CASSHDSTKRETQYF.

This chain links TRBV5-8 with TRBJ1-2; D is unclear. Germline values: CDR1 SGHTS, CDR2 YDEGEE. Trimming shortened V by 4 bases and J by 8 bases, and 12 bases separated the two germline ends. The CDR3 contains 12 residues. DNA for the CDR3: TGTGCCAGCAGCCCCGAACGGTTAGGCTACACCTTC. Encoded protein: CASSPERLGYTF.

The CDR3 bases are TGTGCCAGCAGTCCCTACAGGACAGGGCCGAACACTGAAGCTTTCTTT. It encodes CASSPYRTGPNTEAFF. V and J are TRBV27 and TRBJ1-1; 8 bases match TRBD1. The length of the CDR3 is 16 residues. Germline lookup yields CDR1 MNHEY and CDR2 SMNVEV (reference sequence). V dropped 5 bases and J dropped 1; count of bases not matched to a gene: 9.

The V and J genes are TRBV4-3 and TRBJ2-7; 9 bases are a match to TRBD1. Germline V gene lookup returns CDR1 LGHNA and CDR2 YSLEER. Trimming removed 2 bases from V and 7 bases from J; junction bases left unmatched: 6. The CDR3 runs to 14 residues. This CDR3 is CASSQLLGQGEQYF. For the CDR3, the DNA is TGCGCCAGCAGCCAACTTTTGGGACAGGGTGAGCAGTACTTC.

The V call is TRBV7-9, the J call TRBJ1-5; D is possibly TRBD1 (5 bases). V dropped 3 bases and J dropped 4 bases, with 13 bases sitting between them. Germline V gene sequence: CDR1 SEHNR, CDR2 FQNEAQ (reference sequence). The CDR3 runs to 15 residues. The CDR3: CASSLGQGNNQPQHF. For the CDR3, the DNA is TGTGCCAGCAGCTTGGGGCAGGGTAATAATCAGCCCCAGCATTTT.

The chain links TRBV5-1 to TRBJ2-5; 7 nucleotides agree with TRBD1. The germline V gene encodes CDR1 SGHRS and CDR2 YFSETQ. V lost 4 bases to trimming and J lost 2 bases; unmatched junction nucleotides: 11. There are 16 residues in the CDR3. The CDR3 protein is CASSLPIGTEQETQYF. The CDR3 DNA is TGCGCCAGCAGCCTCCCAATCGGGACAGAACAAGAGACCCAGTACTTC.

The CDR3, as DNA: TGCGCCAGCAGCCAACAAGGGGGGGCGGTGTTACCCTCTTCGAGCTCCTACGAGCAGTACTTC. Translating it yields CASSQQGGAVLPSSSSYEQYF. This chain joins TRBV4-3 and TRBJ2-7; a possible D gene is TRBD2 (7 bases). The CDR3 spans 21 residues. The germline V gene encodes CDR1 LGHNA and CDR2 YSLEER. With 2 bases removed from V and 0 bases from J, the gap between germline ends came to 29 bases.

The chain's CDR3 is CASSDQDEQFF. DNA of the CDR3: TGCGCCAGCAGCGATCAGGATGAGCAGTTCTTC. The gene calls are TRBV4-1 and TRBJ2-1; D call uncertain. CDR3 length equals 11 residues. CDR1 is MGHRA and CDR2 is YSYEKL in the germline V gene. V gave up 5 bases and J gave up 8 bases, with 7 bases separating them.